The rows below give T cell receptor beta chains drawn from one sample of a study of PD-L1 blockade in urothelial cancer. Generated by immunoSEQ multiplex PCR, the TCRdb table keeps only in-frame clones and is missing some. The profile covers more than 75,000 clones, with over 80% appearing a single time and roughly 1.9% taken by the ten largest. This material consisted of PBMCs, taken around atezolizumab (anti-PD-L1) treatment. These receptors originate from a man aged 55 to 70 with urothelial cancer. Each CDR3 is given with its conserved first and last residue. A D gene is named only where the DNA matches it firmly. Rows may omit the clone size; those that give it use once, few, many or a size class.

>TRBJ2-7|.|TRBV18|TRBD1
TGTGCCAGCTCACAACCGGGACAGGGGGATTACGAGCAGTACTTC
CASSQPGQGDYEQYF
>TRBJ2-1|.|TRBV6-1|TRBD1
TGTGCCAGCAGTGTATACTTGACAGGGAACAATGAGCAGTTCTTC
CASSVYLTGNNEQFF
>TRBJ2-1|.|TRBV18|.
TGTGCCAGCTCACCGATTACGGGGGGCGCTTACAATGAGCAGTTCTTC
CASSPITGGAYNEQFF
>TRBJ2-1|.|TRBV19|.
TGTGCCAGTAGGAGGGGGTCCTACAATGAGCAGTTCTTC
CASRRGSYNEQFF
>TRBJ2-7|.|TRBV7-3|TRBD2
TGTGCCAGCAGCTTCGGAGCGGGAGGGAACGAGCAGTACTTC
CASSFGAGGNEQYF
>TRBJ1-4|few|TRBV6-5|.
TGTGCCAGCAGTCGGAGACGCAATGAAAAACTGTTTTTT
CASSRRRNEKLFF
>TRBJ2-7|.|TRBV29-1|.
TGCAGCGGGGCGATAACTTCCTCCTACGAGCAGTACTTC
CSGAITSSYEQYF
>TRBJ1-6|once|TRBV18|.
TGTGCCAGCTCACCACCGGTCAGCTCCTATAATTCACCCCTCCACTTT
CASSPPVSSYNSPLHF
>TRBJ1-2|.|TRBV7-3|TRBD1
TGTGCCAGCAGTGGACAGGGGTACTATGGCTACACCTTC
CASSGQGYYGYTF
>TRBJ2-7|.|TRBV7-2|.
TGTGCCATCCGGCTGGGGGCTCACGAGCAGTACTTC
CAIRLGAHEQYF
>TRBJ2-4|.|TRBV15|TRBD2
TGTGCCACCAGCAGAGATCCCCTGACTAGCGGAGCCAAAAACATTCAGTACTTC
CATSRDPLTSGAKNIQYF
>TRBJ2-5|.|TRBV7-8|.
TGTGCCAGCAGCCCCGAGGAGATGAGGAAGACCCAGTACTTC
CASSPEEMRKTQYF
>TRBJ2-1|once|TRBV29-1|TRBD2
TGCAGCACGGGGACTAGCGTCTACAATGAGCAGTTCTTC
CSTGTSVYNEQFF